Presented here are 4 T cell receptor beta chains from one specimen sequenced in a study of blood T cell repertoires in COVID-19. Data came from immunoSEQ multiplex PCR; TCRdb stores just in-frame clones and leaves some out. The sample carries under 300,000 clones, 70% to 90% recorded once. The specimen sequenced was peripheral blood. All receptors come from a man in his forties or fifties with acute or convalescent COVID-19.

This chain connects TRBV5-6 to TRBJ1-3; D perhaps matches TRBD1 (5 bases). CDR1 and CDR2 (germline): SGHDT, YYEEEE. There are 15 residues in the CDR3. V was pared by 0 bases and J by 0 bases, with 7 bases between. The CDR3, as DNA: TGTGCCAGCAGCTTGGGGGACTACTCTGGAAACACCATATATTTT. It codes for CASSLGDYSGNTIYF.

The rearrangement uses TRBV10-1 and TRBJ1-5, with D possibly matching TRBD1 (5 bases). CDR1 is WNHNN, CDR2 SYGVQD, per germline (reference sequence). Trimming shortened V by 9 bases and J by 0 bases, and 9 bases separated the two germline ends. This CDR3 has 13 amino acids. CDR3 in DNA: TGCGCCAGTAGGACACTTAGCAATCAGCCCCAGCATTTT. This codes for CASRTLSNQPQHF.

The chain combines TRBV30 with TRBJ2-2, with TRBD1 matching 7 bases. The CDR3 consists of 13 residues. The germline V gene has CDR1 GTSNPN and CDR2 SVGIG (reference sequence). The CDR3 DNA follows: TGTGCTGGACGGGCAGGGGGTGCCGGGGAGCTGTTTTTT. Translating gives CAGRAGGAGELFF.

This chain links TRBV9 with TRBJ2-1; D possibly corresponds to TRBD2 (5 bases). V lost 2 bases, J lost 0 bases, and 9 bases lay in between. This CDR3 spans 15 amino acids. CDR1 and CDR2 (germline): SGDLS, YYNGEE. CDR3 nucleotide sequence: TGTGCCAGCAGCGTGTCTAGCCCCTCCTACAATGAGCAGTTCTTC. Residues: CASSVSSPSYNEQFF.